The present entry profiles one T cell receptor beta chain with its context. What it binds is unknown. This sample stems from a study of cytomegalovirus exposure and HLA in healthy donors. Study-level points and caveats: As was reported, the HLA-A and HLA-B alleles of most subjects were accurately predicted from TCR beta sequences. Follow-up analysis later connected one missense variant in DCLRE1C with trimming of TCR beta V- and J-genes.

Every donor was a healthy person donating bone marrow. These donors counted as nominally healthy when sampled, but unrecorded immune exposures were likely. 60 Vbeta and 13 Jbeta primers were used in PCR. The data were produced by immunoSEQ multiplex PCR, yet TCRdb's version contains in-frame clones alone and is incomplete. The data include about 99,000 clones; the top ten clones carry less than 4.5%. Trimming removed 4 bases from V and 8 bases from J; junction bases left unmatched: 10. Germline V gives CDR1 SGHNT, CDR2 YYREEE (reference sequence). The CDR3 runs to 15 residues. The sequence came from a man in his forties or fifties in good health and CMV-seronegative. V and J are TRBV5-4 and TRBJ2-1; 9 positions agree with TRBD2. The specimen sequenced was PBMCs. The CDR3 loop is CASSDSGRQGYEQFF. The CDR3 nucleotides read TGTGCCAGCAGCGACAGCGGGAGGCAGGGGTATGAGCAGTTCTTC.